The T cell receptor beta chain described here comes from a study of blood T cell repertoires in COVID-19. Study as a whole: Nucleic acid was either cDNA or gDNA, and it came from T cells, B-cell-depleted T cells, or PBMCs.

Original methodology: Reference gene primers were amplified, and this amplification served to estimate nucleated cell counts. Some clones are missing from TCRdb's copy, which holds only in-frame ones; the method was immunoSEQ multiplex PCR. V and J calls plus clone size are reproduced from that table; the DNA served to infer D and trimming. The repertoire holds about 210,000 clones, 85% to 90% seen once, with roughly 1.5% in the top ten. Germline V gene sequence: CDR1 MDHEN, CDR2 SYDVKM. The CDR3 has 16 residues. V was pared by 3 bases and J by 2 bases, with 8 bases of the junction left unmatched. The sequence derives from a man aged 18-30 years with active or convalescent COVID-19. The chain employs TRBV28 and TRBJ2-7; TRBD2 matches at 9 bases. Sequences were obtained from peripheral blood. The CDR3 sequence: CASSFLLASGTYEQYF. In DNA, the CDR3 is TGTGCCAGCAGTTTCCTCTTGGCTAGCGGGACCTACGAGCAGTACTTC.